The table lists the clone carrying this T cell receptor (beta chain) with a count of one. TCRdb's copy holds only in-frame clones and misses some; the assay was immunoSEQ multiplex PCR. Altogether some 330,000 clones are present, 86% being singletons, with the ten largest covering around 0.84%. The record originates from a study of cytomegalovirus exposure and HLA in healthy donors. This CDR3 has 16 residues. The V segment lost 3 bases and the J segment 6 bases; nucleotides outside the gene matches: 12. CDR1 and CDR2 from the germline V gene are SGDLS and YYNGEE. V gene TRBV9 combines with J gene TRBJ2-1, with 7 bases identical to TRBD2. The receptor comes from a woman younger than 30 in good health and CMV-seronegative. The specimen sequenced was PBMCs. Here the CDR3 reads CASSELSGKNFNEQFF. CDR3 sequence (DNA): TGTGCCAGCAGCGAATTGAGCGGGAAGAATTTCAATGAGCAGTTCTTC.